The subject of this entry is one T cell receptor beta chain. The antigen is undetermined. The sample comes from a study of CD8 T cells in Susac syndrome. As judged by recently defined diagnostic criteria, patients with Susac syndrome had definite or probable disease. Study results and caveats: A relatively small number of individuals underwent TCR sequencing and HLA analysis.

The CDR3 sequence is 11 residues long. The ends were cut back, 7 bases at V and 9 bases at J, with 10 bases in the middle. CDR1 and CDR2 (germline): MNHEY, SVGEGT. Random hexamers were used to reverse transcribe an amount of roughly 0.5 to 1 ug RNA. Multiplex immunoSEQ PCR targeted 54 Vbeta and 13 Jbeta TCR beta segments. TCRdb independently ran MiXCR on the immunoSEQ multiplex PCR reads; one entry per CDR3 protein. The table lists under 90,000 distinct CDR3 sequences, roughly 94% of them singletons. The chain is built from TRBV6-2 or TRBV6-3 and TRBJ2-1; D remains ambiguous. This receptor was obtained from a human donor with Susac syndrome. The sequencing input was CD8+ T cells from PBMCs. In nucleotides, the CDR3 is TGTGCCAGCACTAACCAGGTTGAGCAGTTCTTC. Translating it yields CASTNQVEQFF.